This T cell receptor (beta chain) originates from a study of CD8+ T cells in alopecia areata. Study background: For 6 to 18 months, tofacitinib was taken, and 6 months off drug followed.

Regarding the study as a whole: Researchers report lesional scalp, most notably alopecia totalis/universalis, outstripped normal scalp in clonality.

The CDR3 sequence is 13 residues long. V was clipped by 4 bases and J by 5 bases, with 12 bases between them. Germline-derived CDR1 and CDR2 are SGHRS and YFSETQ. Following extraction, RNA underwent reverse transcription to cDNA, which served as the sequencing template. Generated by immunoSEQ multiplex PCR, the TCRdb table keeps only in-frame clones and is missing some. Here the sample spans 130,000 to 150,000 clones, approximately 50% being singletons. As to this clone: Its antigen is still unknown.

Alopecia areata patients provided lesional scalp punch biopsies and peripheral blood, both collected for the study. The chain uses TRBV5-1 and TRBJ2-5; D call uncertain. The clonotype comes from a human donor with alopecia areata. Here the sequenced sample was CD4+ T cells sorted from blood, taken at week 0. CDR3 coding DNA: TGCGCCAGCAGCCCGGACGGGTGGGAGACCCAGTACTTC. Residues: CASSPDGWETQYF.